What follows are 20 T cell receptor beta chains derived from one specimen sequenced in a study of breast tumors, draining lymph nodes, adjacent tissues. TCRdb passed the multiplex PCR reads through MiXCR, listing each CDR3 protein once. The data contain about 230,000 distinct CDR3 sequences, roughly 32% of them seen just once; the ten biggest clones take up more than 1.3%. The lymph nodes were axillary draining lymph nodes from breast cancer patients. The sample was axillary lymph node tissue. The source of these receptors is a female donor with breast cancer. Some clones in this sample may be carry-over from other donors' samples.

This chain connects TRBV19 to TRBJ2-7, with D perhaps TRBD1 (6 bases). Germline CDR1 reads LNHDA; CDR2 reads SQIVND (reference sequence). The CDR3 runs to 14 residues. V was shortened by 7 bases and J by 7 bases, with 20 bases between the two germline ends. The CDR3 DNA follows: TGTGCCAGTACCGCCGACAGGTACACCGGGGAGCAGTACTTC. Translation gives CASTADRYTGEQYF.

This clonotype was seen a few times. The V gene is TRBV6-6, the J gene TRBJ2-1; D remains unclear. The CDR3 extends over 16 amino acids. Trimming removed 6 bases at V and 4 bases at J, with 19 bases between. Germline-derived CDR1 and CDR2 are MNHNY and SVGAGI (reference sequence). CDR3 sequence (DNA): TGTGCCAGCAGCCCGGCCTCGAGCCAGAGGTACAATGAGCAGTTCTTC. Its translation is CASSPASSQRYNEQFF.

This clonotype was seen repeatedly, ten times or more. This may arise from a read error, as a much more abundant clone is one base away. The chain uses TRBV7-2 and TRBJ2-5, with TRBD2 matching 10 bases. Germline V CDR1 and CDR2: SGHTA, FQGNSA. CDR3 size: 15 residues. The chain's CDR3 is CASRKASGSVETQHF. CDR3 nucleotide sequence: TGTGCCAGCCGGAAGGCTAGCGGGAGTGTTGAGACCCAGCACTTC. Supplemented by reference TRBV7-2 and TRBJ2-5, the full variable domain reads GAGVSQSPSNKVTEKGKDVELRCDPISGHTALYWYRQSLGQGLEFLIYFQGNSAPDKSGLPSDRFSAERTGGSVSTLTIQRTQQEDSAVYLCASRKASGSVETQHFGPGTRLLVL.

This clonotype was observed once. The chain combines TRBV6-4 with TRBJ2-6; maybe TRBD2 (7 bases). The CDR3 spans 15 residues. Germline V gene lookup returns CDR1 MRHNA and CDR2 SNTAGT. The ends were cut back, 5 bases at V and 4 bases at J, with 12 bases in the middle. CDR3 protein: CASSLRGAGANVLTF. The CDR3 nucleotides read TGTGCCAGCAGTCTTCGGGGGGCCGGGGCCAACGTCCTGACTTTC.

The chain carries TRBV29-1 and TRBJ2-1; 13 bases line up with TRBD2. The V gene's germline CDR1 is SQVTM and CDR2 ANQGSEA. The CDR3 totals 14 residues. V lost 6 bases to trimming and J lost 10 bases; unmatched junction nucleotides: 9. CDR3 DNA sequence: TGCAGCGTCGGACTAGCGGGAGTATTACAGGAGCAGTTCTTC. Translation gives CSVGLAGVLQEQFF.

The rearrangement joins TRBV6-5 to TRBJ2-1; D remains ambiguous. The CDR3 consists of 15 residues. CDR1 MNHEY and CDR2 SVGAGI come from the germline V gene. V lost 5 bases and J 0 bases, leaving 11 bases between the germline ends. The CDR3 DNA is TGTGCCAGCAGTCATGAGCTGTTCTCCTACAATGAGCAGTTCTTC. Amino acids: CASSHELFSYNEQFF.

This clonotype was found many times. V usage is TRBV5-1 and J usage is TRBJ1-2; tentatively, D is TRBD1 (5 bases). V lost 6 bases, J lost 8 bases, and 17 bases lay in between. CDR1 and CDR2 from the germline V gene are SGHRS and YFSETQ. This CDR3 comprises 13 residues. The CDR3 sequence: CASTPSGTHGYTF. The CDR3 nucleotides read TGCGCCAGCACTCCCTCAGGGACCCACGGCTACACCTTC.

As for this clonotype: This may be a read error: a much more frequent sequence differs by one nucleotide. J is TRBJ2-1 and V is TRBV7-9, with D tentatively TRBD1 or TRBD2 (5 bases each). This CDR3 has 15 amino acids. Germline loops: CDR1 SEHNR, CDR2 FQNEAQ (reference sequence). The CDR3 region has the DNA TGTGCCAGCAGTCTCAGAGGGGCAGAATACAATGAGCAGCTCTTC. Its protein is CASSLRGAEYNEQLF.

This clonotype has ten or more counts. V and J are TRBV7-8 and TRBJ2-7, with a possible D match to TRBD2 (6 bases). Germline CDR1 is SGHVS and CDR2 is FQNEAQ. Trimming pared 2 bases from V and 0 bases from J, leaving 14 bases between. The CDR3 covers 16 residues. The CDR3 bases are TGTGCCAGCAGCTTAAATGTCCAGCGGGTCTCCTACGAGCAGTACTTC. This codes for CASSLNVQRVSYEQYF.

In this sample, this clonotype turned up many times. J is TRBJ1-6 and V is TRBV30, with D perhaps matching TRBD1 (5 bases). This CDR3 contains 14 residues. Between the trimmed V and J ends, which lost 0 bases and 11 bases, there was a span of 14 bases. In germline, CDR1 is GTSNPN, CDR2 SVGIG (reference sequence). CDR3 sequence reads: CAWSVFGYRTPLHF. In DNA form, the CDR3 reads TGTGCCTGGAGTGTGTTTGGCTACAGGACACCCCTCCACTTT.

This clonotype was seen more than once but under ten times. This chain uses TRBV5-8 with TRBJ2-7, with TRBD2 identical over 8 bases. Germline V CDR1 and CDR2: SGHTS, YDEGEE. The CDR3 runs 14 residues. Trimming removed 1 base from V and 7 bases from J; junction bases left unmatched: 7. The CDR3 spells CASSLYGGAGEQYV. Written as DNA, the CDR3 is TGTGCCAGCAGCTTGTACGGGGGGGCGGGTGAGCAGTACGTC.

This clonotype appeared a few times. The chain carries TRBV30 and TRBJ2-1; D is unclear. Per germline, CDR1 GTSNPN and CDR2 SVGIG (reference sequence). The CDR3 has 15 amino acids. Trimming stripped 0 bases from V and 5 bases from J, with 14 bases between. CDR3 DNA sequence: TGTGCCTGGAGTGTACTGGCGACCGTCGACAATGAGCAGTTCTTC. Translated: CAWSVLATVDNEQFF.

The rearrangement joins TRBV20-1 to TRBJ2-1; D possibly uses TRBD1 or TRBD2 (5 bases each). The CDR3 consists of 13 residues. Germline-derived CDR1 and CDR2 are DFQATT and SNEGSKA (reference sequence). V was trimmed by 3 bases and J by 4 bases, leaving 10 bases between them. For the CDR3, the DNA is TGCAGTGCTAGCCGGGACCGATACAATGAGCAGTTCTTC. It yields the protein CSASRDRYNEQFF.

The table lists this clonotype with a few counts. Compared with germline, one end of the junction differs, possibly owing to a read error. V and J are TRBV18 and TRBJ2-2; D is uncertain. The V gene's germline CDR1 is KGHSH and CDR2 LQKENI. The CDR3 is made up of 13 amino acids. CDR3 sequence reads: CASLPLNTGELFF. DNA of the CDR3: TGTGCCAGCTTACCACTAAACACCGGGGAGCTGTTTTTT.

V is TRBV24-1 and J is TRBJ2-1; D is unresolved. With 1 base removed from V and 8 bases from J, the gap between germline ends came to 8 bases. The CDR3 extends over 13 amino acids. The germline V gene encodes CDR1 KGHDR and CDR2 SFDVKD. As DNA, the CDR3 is TGTGCCACCAGTGATTTATCGAGCTATGAGCAGTTCTTC. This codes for CATSDLSSYEQFF.

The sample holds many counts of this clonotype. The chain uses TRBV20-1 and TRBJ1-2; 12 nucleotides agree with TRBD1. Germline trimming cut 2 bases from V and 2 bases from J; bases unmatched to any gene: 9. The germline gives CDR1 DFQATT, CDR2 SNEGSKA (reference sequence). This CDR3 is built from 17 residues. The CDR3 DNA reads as TGCAGTGCTAGAACCCGGGACAGGGGGCCTGGAAACTATGGCTACACCTTC. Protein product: CSARTRDRGPGNYGYTF.

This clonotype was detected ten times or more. CDR3 in DNA: TGCAGTGCTAGCCTCCCTAGCGGGAGCAGCCACAATGAGCAGTTCTTC. Residues: CSASLPSGSSHNEQFF. This rearrangement joins TRBV20-1 to TRBJ2-1; TRBD2 agrees at 10 bases. The V gene's germline CDR1 is DFQATT and CDR2 SNEGSKA (reference sequence). The junction had 10 bases not matched to a gene; V was cut back by 3 bases and J by 5 bases. The CDR3 runs 16 residues.

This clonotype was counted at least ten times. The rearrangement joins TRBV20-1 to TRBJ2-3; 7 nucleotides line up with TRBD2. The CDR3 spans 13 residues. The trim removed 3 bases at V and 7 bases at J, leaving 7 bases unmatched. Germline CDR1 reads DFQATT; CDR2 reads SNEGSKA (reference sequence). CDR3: CSARRGLLNTQYF. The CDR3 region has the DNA TGCAGTGCTAGGCGGGGACTATTGAATACGCAGTATTTT.

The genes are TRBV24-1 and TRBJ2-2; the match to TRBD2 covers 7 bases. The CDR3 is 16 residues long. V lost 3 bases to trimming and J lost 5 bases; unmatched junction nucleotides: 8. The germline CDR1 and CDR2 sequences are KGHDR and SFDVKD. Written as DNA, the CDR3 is TGTGCCACCAGTGATCCCCCGGGGGAGGGGACCGGGGAGCTGTTTTTT. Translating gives CATSDPPGEGTGELFF.

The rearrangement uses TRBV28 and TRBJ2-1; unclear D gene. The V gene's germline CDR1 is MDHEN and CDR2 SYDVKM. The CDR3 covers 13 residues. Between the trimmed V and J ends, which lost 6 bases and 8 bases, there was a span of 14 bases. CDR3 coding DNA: TGTGCCAGCAGGACTGCCGGGTTCCATGAGCAGTTCTTC. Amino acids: CASRTAGFHEQFF.